A selection of T cell receptor beta chains follows, all from one sample in a study of cytomegalovirus exposure and HLA in healthy donors. Method: immunoSEQ multiplex PCR; TCRdb's copy keeps in-frame clones and lacks some. The data show about 160,000 clones, roughly 79% seen once. Material for sequencing was PBMCs. The receptors derive from a male donor in good health and CMV-seropositive. Both conserved end residues are trimmed from each CDR3. Fields, in order: J gene, V gene, D gene, CDR3 protein. The D gene is left open where the match is weak.

TRBJ1-4 | TRBV6-5 | TRBD1 | ASSPGQLNEKLF
TRBJ2-3 | TRBV9 | TRBD2 | ASTAGLAVTDTQY
TRBJ2-2 | TRBV9 | TRBD2 | ASARTPIHSGGIANTGELF
TRBJ1-5 | TRBV7-8 | TRBD1 | ASSFSDRVINQPQH
TRBJ2-1 | TRBV7-3 | NA | ASSLMGPFNEQF
TRBJ2-3 | TRBV30 | TRBD2 | AWSVRGLAGPLDTQY
TRBJ2-5 | TRBV11-2 | NA | ASSFDLMGQETQY
TRBJ1-1 | TRBV27 | NA | ASSTTAPNTEAF
TRBJ2-1 | TRBV7-3 | NA | ASSLNGGGEQF
TRBJ2-7 | TRBV4-3 | NA | ASSQHRDGPYEQY
TRBJ2-7 | TRBV11-3 | TRBD1 | ASSTGTGDEQY
TRBJ2-5 | TRBV11-2 | NA | ASSSLQYQETQY
TRBJ2-2 | TRBV15 | TRBD1 | ATSRPGTGVTGELF
TRBJ2-3 | TRBV7-8 | NA | ASSLASGYTDTQY
TRBJ2-3 | TRBV7-2 | NA | ASSLAKGGATDTQY
TRBJ2-3 | TRBV6-1 | NA | ASSGTQSGTDTQY
TRBJ2-7 | TRBV6-5 | NA | ASSYSGPSSYEQY
TRBJ2-3 | TRBV5-8 | TRBD2 | ASSLALSGGAMSTDTQY
TRBJ1-3 | TRBV14 | NA | ASSPLQTSSGNTIY
TRBJ2-3 | TRBV19 | NA | ASSQGTDTQY
TRBJ1-2 | TRBV9 | NA | ASSADSLFYGYT
TRBJ1-6 | TRBV5-1 | NA | ASSREVGRGDSPLH